The 19 T cell receptor beta chains given below trace back to one sample, sequenced in a study of T cell clonotyping in hematopoietic cell transplantation. Here immunoSEQ multiplex PCR was the method, and the copy in TCRdb shows in-frame clones only, minus some. The sample consists of roughly 9,100 clones, over 85% of them appearing once. The specimen comprised PBMCs, sampled 100 days after allogeneic stem cell transplant. Source of these receptors: a male patient between 45 and 59 years old who had an allogeneic stem cell transplant from a related donor, so T cells may come from the graft donor. Some clones in this sample may be carry-over from other donors' samples.

V gene TRBV2 combines with J gene TRBJ2-3, with 7 bases that match TRBD1. CDR3 length: 13 amino acids. V shed 9 bases, J shed 2 bases, and the junction held 5 bases outside the gene matches. Germline CDR1 SNHLY, CDR2 FYNNEI. The CDR3 reads CARGTENTDTQYF. The CDR3 DNA reads TGTGCCAGGGGGACAGAGAACACAGATACGCAGTATTTT.

The chain uses TRBV25-1 and TRBJ1-4; TRBD1 agrees at 7 bases. The junction had 8 bases not matched to a gene; V was cut back by 6 bases and J by 7 bases. The CDR3 runs to 14 residues. Germline CDR1 MGHDK, CDR2 SYGVNS. DNA of the CDR3: TGTGCCAGCAGGACAGGGCCAAGGAGTGAAAAACTGTTTTTT. Translation: CASRTGPRSEKLFF.

The chain combines TRBV21-1 with TRBJ2-3; TRBD2, as called in the table, went unchecked against the DNA. TRBV21-1 is classified as a pseudogene. The CDR3 contains 19 residues. The chain's CDR3 is CASSPLDGSGDHLTDTQYF. The DNA of the CDR3 is TGTGCCAGCAGCCCGCTGGATGGTAGCGGGGATCATCTCACAGATACGCAGTATTTT.

This chain's CDR3 is CASSIGGVENYGYTF. CDR3 bases: TGTGCCAGTAGTATAGGGGGCGTGGAGAACTATGGCTACACCTTC. This chain connects TRBV19 to TRBJ1-2; tentative D call: TRBD1 (5 bases). This CDR3 contains 15 residues. Trimming removed 1 base at V and 2 bases at J, with 11 bases between. Germline values: CDR1 LNHDA, CDR2 SQIVND (reference sequence).

The chain couples TRBV4-3 to TRBJ1-3, with D possibly being TRBD1 (5 bases). The V end lost 3 bases, the J end lost 3 bases, and 18 bases lay between the germline ends. Germline CDR1 and CDR2: LGHNA and YSLEER. The CDR3 runs 17 residues. The CDR3 DNA follows: TGCGCCAGCAGCCAGAGGTTTGGGGGTAGAAGTGGAAACACCATATATTTT. Translation gives CASSQRFGGRSGNTIYF.

The chain links TRBV28 to TRBJ2-3; D might be TRBD2 (5 bases). CDR1 MDHEN and CDR2 SYDVKM come from the germline V gene. The CDR3 is made up of 12 amino acids. Trimming removed 7 bases from V and 1 base from J, with 6 bases in between. This CDR3 reads CASKRGTDTQYF. The CDR3 nucleotides read TGTGCCAGCAAGAGGGGCACAGATACGCAGTATTTT.

The CDR3 sequence: CASSTGGAWGYEQYF. The CDR3 nucleotides read TGTGCCAGCAGTACAGGGGGCGCTTGGGGCTACGAGCAGTACTTC. V usage is TRBV28 and J usage is TRBJ2-7; TRBD1 matches 9 bases. Losses at the gene ends were 5 bases for V and 3 bases for J; bases not matched to a gene: 8. Germline V gene data show CDR1 as MDHEN and CDR2 as SYDVKM. The CDR3 is 15 amino acids.

The chain recombines TRBV7-8 with TRBJ2-5; 9 bases match TRBD1. The CDR3 runs to 13 residues. The germline V gene encodes CDR1 SGHVS and CDR2 FQNEAQ. With V trimmed by 3 bases and J by 11 bases, 7 bases remained unmatched. The CDR3 sequence: CASSFPGQGEQYF. The DNA of the CDR3 is TGTGCCAGCAGCTTCCCGGGACAGGGTGAGCAGTACTTC. The full variable domain, its missing parts supplied by reference TRBV7-8 and TRBJ2-5, is GAGVSQSPRYKVAKRGQDVALRCDPISGHVSLFWYQQALGQGPEFLTYFQNEAQLDKSGLPSDRFFAERPEGSVSTLKIQRTQQEDSAVYLCASSFPGQGEQYFGPGTRLLVL.

The V call is TRBV19, the J call TRBJ1-1; the D gene is possibly TRBD1 (6 bases). Looked up from germline, CDR1 is LNHDA and CDR2 is SQIVND (reference sequence). This CDR3 region has 13 residues. V was pared by 8 bases and J by 0 bases, with 10 bases between. In nucleotides, the CDR3 is TGTGCCAGTTCGGACAGAATGAACACTGAAGCTTTCTTT. It encodes CASSDRMNTEAFF.

The chain has TRBV9 and TRBJ2-1; tentative D call: TRBD1 (6 bases). Trimming stripped 0 bases from V and 2 bases from J, with 12 bases between. Looked up from germline, CDR1 is SGDLS and CDR2 is YYNGEE. The CDR3 consists of 16 residues. The CDR3, as DNA: TGTGCCAGCAGCGTAGATCCAGGGGTTCCCTACAATGAGCAGTTCTTC. It yields the protein CASSVDPGVPYNEQFF. Full variable domain (outside the CDR3, taken from reference TRBV9 and TRBJ2-1): DSGVTQTPKHLITATGQRVTLRCSPRSGDLSVYWYQQSLDQGLQFLIQYYNGEERAKGNILERFSAQQFPDLHSELNLSSLELGDSALYFCASSVDPGVPYNEQFFGPGTRLTVL.

The chain uses TRBV11-2 and TRBJ2-7; TRBD1 agrees at 9 bases. Germline V gives CDR1 SGHAT, CDR2 FQNNGV. The CDR3 is made up of 16 amino acids. V lost 5 bases to trimming and J lost 4 bases; unmatched junction nucleotides: 12. In DNA, the CDR3 is TGTGCCAGCAGCGTAGGGCGAAGACAGGGGGTGTACGAGCAGTACTTC. This encodes CASSVGRRQGVYEQYF.

The rearrangement joins TRBV9 to TRBJ1-2, with no clear D. Germline CDR1 is SGDLS and CDR2 is YYNGEE. There are 14 residues in the CDR3. Trimming removed 0 bases at V and 2 bases at J, with 8 bases between. The CDR3 DNA sequence: TGTGCCAGCAGCGTAGCTACAGAAAACTATGGCTACACCTTC. Protein: CASSVATENYGYTF.

The rearrangement uses TRBV19 and TRBJ2-2; D assignment may be TRBD1 or TRBD2 (5 bases each). CDR3 length equals 16 residues. The germline V gene encodes CDR1 LNHDA and CDR2 SQIVND (reference sequence). Trimming took 5 bases from V and 5 from J, leaving 18 bases between them. As DNA, the CDR3 is TGTGCCAGTAGTCCCGCAGGGAGCGGTCAAACCGGGGAGCTGTTTTTT. This codes for CASSPAGSGQTGELFF. The full variable domain, with the rest looked up from reference TRBV19 and TRBJ2-2, is DGGITQSPKYLFRKEGQNVTLSCEQNLNHDAMYWYRQDPGQGLRLIYYSQIVNDFQKGDIAEGYSVSREKKESFPLTVTSAQKNPTAFYLCASSPAGSGQTGELFFGEGSRLTVL.

The chain recombines TRBV5-6 with TRBJ2-1; 10 bases line up with TRBD1. Germline trimming cut 4 bases from V and 9 bases from J; bases unmatched to any gene: 7. The CDR3 contains 14 residues. The V gene's germline CDR1 is SGHDT and CDR2 YYEEEE. The CDR3 reads CASSPSTGGGEQFF. CDR3 nucleotides: TGTGCCAGCAGCCCATCGACAGGGGGCGGTGAGCAGTTCTTC.

The chain carries TRBV5-1 and TRBJ2-7, with a weak D call TRBD2 (6 bases). Per germline, CDR1 SGHRS and CDR2 YFSETQ. V lost 6 bases and J lost 6, with 16 bases in between. CDR3 length: 13 residues. The CDR3 nucleotides are TGCGCCAGCAATGTCGGGACGGGAGTCGAGCAGTACTTC. Residues: CASNVGTGVEQYF.

This clone was seen just once. The V gene is TRBV29-1, the J gene TRBJ2-3; possibly TRBD2 for D (6 bases). V gave up 7 bases and J gave up 0 bases, with 8 bases separating them. There are 12 residues in the CDR3. The germline V gene has CDR1 SQVTM and CDR2 ANQGSEA. CDR3 sequence (DNA): TGCAGCGCCCTAGCGAGCACAGATACGCAGTATTTT. Translating gives CSALASTDTQYF.

The chain couples TRBV7-9 to TRBJ1-1; 7 positions agree with TRBD1. J lost 4 bases, V lost 5 bases, and 10 bases had no gene match. The CDR3 runs to 15 residues. CDR1 and CDR2 (germline): SEHNR, FQNEAQ (reference sequence). As DNA, the CDR3 is TGTGCCAGCAGCCCGCCAGGGGGAGCCGGCACTGAAGCTTTCTTT. It specifies CASSPPGGAGTEAFF. The full variable domain, in which reference TRBV7-9 and TRBJ1-1 provide the parts outside the CDR3, is DTGVSQNPRHKITKRGQNVTFRCDPISEHNRLYWYRQTLGQGPEFLTYFQNEAQLEKSRLLSDRFSAERPKGSFSTLEIQRTEQGDSAMYLCASSPPGGAGTEAFFGQGTRLTVV.

The chain has TRBV9 and TRBJ2-1, with TRBD2 identical over 8 bases. Germline-derived CDR1 and CDR2 are SGDLS and YYNGEE. The CDR3 sequence is 16 residues long. The V gene end was trimmed by 3 bases and the J gene end by 5 bases; junction bases not matched to a gene: 10. The CDR3, as DNA: TGTGCCAGCAGCGATAGCGGACAGCGGGAGAACAATGAGCAGTTCTTC. It codes for CASSDSGQRENNEQFF.

V and J are TRBV4-3 and TRBJ1-1, with a possible D match to TRBD1 (6 bases). CDR3 length: 15 amino acids. Germline V gene data show CDR1 as LGHNA and CDR2 as YSLEER. Deletions cut 3 bases from V and 2 bases from J, with 13 bases between. The CDR3, as DNA: TGCGCCAGCAGCCAGCAACAGGGCTTAAACACTGAAGCTTTCTTT. This sequence encodes CASSQQQGLNTEAFF.